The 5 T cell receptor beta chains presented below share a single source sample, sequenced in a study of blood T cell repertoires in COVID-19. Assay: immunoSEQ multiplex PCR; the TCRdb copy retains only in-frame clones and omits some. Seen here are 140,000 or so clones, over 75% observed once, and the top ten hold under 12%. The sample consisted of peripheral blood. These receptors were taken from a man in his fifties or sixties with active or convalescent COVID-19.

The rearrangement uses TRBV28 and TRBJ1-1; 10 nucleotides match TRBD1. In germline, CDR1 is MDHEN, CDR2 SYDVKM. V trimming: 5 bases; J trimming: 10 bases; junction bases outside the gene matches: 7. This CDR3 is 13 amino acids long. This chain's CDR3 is CASSLDRGLGAFF. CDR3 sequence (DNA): TGTGCCAGCAGTCTCGACAGGGGGCTCGGAGCTTTCTTT.

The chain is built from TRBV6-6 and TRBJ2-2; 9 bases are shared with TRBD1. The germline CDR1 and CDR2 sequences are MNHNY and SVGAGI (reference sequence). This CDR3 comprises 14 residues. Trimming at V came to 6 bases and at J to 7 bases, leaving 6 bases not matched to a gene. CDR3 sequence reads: CASRTGQGIGELFF. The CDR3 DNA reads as TGTGCCAGCAGGACCGGACAGGGGATCGGGGAGCTGTTTTTT.

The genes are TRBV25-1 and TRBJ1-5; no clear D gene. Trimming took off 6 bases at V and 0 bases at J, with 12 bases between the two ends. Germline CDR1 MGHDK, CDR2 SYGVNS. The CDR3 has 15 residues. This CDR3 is CASSQSGYSNQPQHF. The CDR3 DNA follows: TGTGCCAGCAGCCAGTCGGGTTATAGCAATCAGCCCCAGCATTTT.

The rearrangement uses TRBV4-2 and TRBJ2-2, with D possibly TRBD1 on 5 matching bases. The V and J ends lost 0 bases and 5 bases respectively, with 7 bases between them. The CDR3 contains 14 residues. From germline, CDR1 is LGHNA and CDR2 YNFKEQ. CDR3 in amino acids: CASSQDPGTGELFF. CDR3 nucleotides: TGTGCCAGCAGCCAAGATCCAGGGACCGGGGAGCTGTTTTTT.

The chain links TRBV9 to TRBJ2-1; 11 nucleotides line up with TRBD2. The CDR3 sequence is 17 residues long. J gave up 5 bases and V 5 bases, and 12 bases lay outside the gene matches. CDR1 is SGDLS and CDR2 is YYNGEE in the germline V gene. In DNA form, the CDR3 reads TGTGCCAGCAGTGCAAGCCGACTAGCGGGATCGGACAATGAGCAGTTCTTC. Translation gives CASSASRLAGSDNEQFF.